A selection of T cell receptor beta chains follows, all from one sample in a study of radiotherapy plus CTLA-4 blockade in lung cancer. Produced via immunoSEQ multiplex PCR; TCRdb's table is partial and in-frame only. The table records over 14,000 clones, about 89% of them present only once. The specimen was peripheral blood, collected from a patient treated with radiotherapy plus ipilimumab. Every receptor here comes from a human donor with non-small cell lung cancer that progressed on radiotherapy plus ipilimumab. Some clones in this sample may be carry-over from other donors' samples. The CDR3 runs from the conserved cysteine through the conserved F or W. D genes are given only for firm matches. Clone size is stated in some rows and not others, as once, few, many or a class when expanded.

D gene: TRBD1; J gene: TRBJ1-1; CDR3 length: 15; V gene: TRBV7-8; clone size: .; CDR3 protein: CASSPRQGQSTEAFF; CDR3 DNA: TGTGCCAGCAGCCCCAGACAGGGACAATCGACTGAAGCTTTCTTT
D gene: .; J gene: TRBJ1-1; CDR3 length: 15; V gene: TRBV28; clone size: .; CDR3 protein: CASTDRTTTLGGAFF; CDR3 DNA: TGTGCCAGCACCGACAGAACGACCACACTCGGGGGAGCTTTCTTT
D gene: .; J gene: TRBJ2-3; CDR3 length: 17; V gene: TRBV19; clone size: .; CDR3 protein: CASSPAGLAKGTDTQYF; CDR3 DNA: TGTGCCAGTAGTCCTGCCGGCCTAGCGAAAGGCACAGATACGCAGTATTTT
D gene: .; J gene: TRBJ2-3; CDR3 length: 12; V gene: TRBV11-2; clone size: .; CDR3 protein: CASSSGPATQYF; CDR3 DNA: TGTGCCAGCAGCTCTGGGCCAGCTACGCAGTATTTT
D gene: TRBD1; J gene: TRBJ1-5; CDR3 length: 17; V gene: TRBV19; clone size: .; CDR3 protein: CASSIMGTGYSNQPQHF; CDR3 DNA: TGTGCCAGTAGTATCATGGGGACAGGGTATAGCAATCAGCCCCAGCATTTT
D gene: .; J gene: TRBJ1-5; CDR3 length: 14; V gene: TRBV5-6; clone size: .; CDR3 protein: CASSLAGRGQPQHF; CDR3 DNA: TGTGCCAGCAGCTTGGCCGGCAGGGGTCAGCCCCAGCATTTT
D gene: .; J gene: TRBJ1-1; CDR3 length: 16; V gene: TRBV19; clone size: .; CDR3 protein: CASSIDPQGLGTEAFF; CDR3 DNA: TGTGCCAGTAGTATAGATCCCCAGGGACTTGGCACTGAAGCTTTCTTT
D gene: TRBD2; J gene: TRBJ2-4; CDR3 length: 12; V gene: TRBV11-2; clone size: .; CDR3 protein: CASSPRASGGYF; CDR3 DNA: TGTGCCAGCAGCCCACGGGCTAGCGGGGGCTACTTC
D gene: TRBD2; J gene: TRBJ2-7; CDR3 length: 16; V gene: TRBV12-5; clone size: once; CDR3 protein: CASGLVRGLAGYEQYF; CDR3 DNA: TGTGCTAGTGGTTTGGTAAGGGGACTAGCGGGATACGAGCAGTACTTC
D gene: .; J gene: TRBJ2-5; CDR3 length: 12; V gene: TRBV28; clone size: .; CDR3 protein: CASGGSGETQYF; CDR3 DNA: TGTGCCAGCGGGGGGTCAGGGGAGACCCAGTACTTC
D gene: .; J gene: TRBJ2-1; CDR3 length: 14; V gene: TRBV7-9; clone size: .; CDR3 protein: CASSLVGAYNEQFF; CDR3 DNA: TGTGCCAGCAGCCTGGTGGGAGCCTACAATGAGCAGTTCTTC
D gene: TRBD1; J gene: TRBJ2-2; CDR3 length: 16; V gene: TRBV5-5; clone size: .; CDR3 protein: CASSRRGQGRVGELFF; CDR3 DNA: TGTGCCAGCAGCCGGAGGGGACAGGGGAGGGTCGGGGAGCTGTTTTTT
D gene: TRBD1; J gene: TRBJ2-3; CDR3 length: 14; V gene: TRBV7-3; clone size: .; CDR3 protein: CASSSDRVSDTQYF; CDR3 DNA: TGTGCCAGCAGCTCCGACAGGGTCTCAGATACGCAGTATTTT
D gene: TRBD1; J gene: TRBJ1-5; CDR3 length: 15; V gene: TRBV27; clone size: .; CDR3 protein: CASRLGQFSNQPQHF; CDR3 DNA: TGTGCCAGCCGATTGGGACAGTTTAGCAATCAGCCCCAGCATTTT
D gene: .; J gene: TRBJ1-2; CDR3 length: 13; V gene: TRBV30; clone size: .; CDR3 protein: CAIAVRANYGYTF; CDR3 DNA: TGTGCCATAGCCGTTAGAGCTAACTATGGCTACACCTTC
D gene: .; J gene: TRBJ2-1; CDR3 length: 15; V gene: TRBV6-4; clone size: .; CDR3 protein: CASSLSVDNHNEQFF; CDR3 DNA: TGTGCCAGCAGCCTCAGTGTAGACAACCACAATGAGCAGTTCTTC
D gene: TRBD1; J gene: TRBJ2-5; CDR3 length: 14; V gene: TRBV5-1; clone size: .; CDR3 protein: CASSFTGGEETQYF; CDR3 DNA: TGCGCCAGCAGCTTCACAGGGGGAGAGGAGACCCAGTACTTC
D gene: .; J gene: TRBJ2-7; CDR3 length: 16; V gene: TRBV11-2; clone size: .; CDR3 protein: CASSLAWGPRSYEQYF; CDR3 DNA: TGTGCCAGCAGCTTGGCCTGGGGGCCCCGAAGCTACGAGCAGTACTTC
D gene: .; J gene: TRBJ2-1; CDR3 length: 11; V gene: TRBV7-9; clone size: .; CDR3 protein: CASSESGEQFF; CDR3 DNA: TGTGCCAGCAGCGAAAGCGGTGAGCAGTTCTTC
D gene: .; J gene: TRBJ2-1; CDR3 length: 15; V gene: TRBV30; clone size: .; CDR3 protein: CAWKLAVTPYNEQFF; CDR3 DNA: TGTGCCTGGAAATTAGCCGTCACGCCCTACAATGAGCAGTTCTTC
D gene: .; J gene: TRBJ2-3; CDR3 length: 14; V gene: TRBV11-2; clone size: .; CDR3 protein: CASSFSTGTDTQYF; CDR3 DNA: TGTGCCAGCAGCTTTTCTACCGGCACAGATACGCAGTATTTT
D gene: TRBD2; J gene: TRBJ2-3; CDR3 length: 14; V gene: TRBV7-9; clone size: .; CDR3 protein: CASSPTSVTDTQYF; CDR3 DNA: TGTGCCAGCAGCCCCACTAGCGTCACAGATACGCAGTATTTT
D gene: .; J gene: TRBJ2-3; CDR3 length: 14; V gene: TRBV19; clone size: .; CDR3 protein: CASSSRIYTDTQYF; CDR3 DNA: TGTGCCAGTAGTAGCAGGATTTACACAGATACGCAGTATTTT
D gene: TRBD1; J gene: TRBJ2-2; CDR3 length: 15; V gene: TRBV5-1; clone size: .; CDR3 protein: CASSLGDRLRRELFF; CDR3 DNA: TGCGCCAGCAGCTTGGGGGACAGACTCCGTCGGGAGCTGTTTTTT
D gene: .; J gene: TRBJ1-1; CDR3 length: 13; V gene: TRBV29-1; clone size: .; CDR3 protein: CSVGGPVNTEAFF; CDR3 DNA: TGCAGCGTTGGGGGCCCCGTGAACACTGAAGCTTTCTTT
D gene: .; J gene: TRBJ1-2; CDR3 length: 11; V gene: TRBV29-1; clone size: once; CDR3 protein: CSVRTYNGYTF; CDR3 DNA: TGCAGCGTAAGGACATATAATGGCTACACCTTC